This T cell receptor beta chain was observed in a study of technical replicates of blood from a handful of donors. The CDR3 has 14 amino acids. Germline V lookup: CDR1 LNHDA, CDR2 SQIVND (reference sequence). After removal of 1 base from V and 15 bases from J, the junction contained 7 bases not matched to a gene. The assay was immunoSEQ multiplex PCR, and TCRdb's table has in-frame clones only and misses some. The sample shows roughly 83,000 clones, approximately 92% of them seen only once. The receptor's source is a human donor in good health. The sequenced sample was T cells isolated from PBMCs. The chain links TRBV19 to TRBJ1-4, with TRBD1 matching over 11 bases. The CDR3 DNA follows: TGTGCCAGTAGTATAGCGGGGACAGGGGGAATGTTGTTTTTT. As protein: CASSIAGTGGMLFF.